What follows are 21 T cell receptor beta chains derived from one specimen sequenced in a study of shared clonotypes between healthy human individuals. Method: immunoSEQ multiplex PCR; TCRdb's copy keeps in-frame clones and lacks some. The sample has 180,000 or so clones; about 93% are singletons. The sequenced sample was naive CD4+ T cells sorted from blood. Subset indicated: CD45RA+ positively selected. The receptor source for this set is a woman in her thirties in good health.

This chain joins TRBV13 and TRBJ1-3; 12 bases map to TRBD1. V dropped 5 bases and J dropped 3; count of bases not matched to a gene: 8. In germline, CDR1 is PRHDT, CDR2 FYEKMQ (reference sequence). The CDR3 length is 17 residues. The CDR3 coding sequence is TGTGCCAGCAGCATCCGGGGACAGGGGGCGCGTGGAAACACCATATATTTT. Protein: CASSIRGQGARGNTIYF.

The V call is TRBV7-9, the J call TRBJ2-5, with D possibly being TRBD2 (6 bases). The DNA end favors TRBJ2-7, so the J call may be wrong. Germline CDR1 and CDR2: SEHNR and FQNEAQ (reference sequence). This CDR3 region has 14 residues. CDR3 amino acids: CASSLTRGEDEQYF. The CDR3 DNA sequence: TGTGCCAGCAGCTTAACGCGGGGCGAAGACGAGCAGTACTTC.

This clone was seen only once. The chain has TRBV11-2 and TRBJ2-1, with 9 bases fitting TRBD2. This CDR3 has 15 amino acids. CDR1 is SGHAT and CDR2 is FQNNGV in the germline V gene. V was clipped by 3 bases and J by 4 bases; unmatched bases: 4. The CDR3 DNA sequence: TGTGCCAGCAGCTTGAAACTAGCGGGTTACAATGAGCAGTTCTTC. It codes for CASSLKLAGYNEQFF.

The CDR3 DNA is TGTGCCAGCAGTCTCTCTGGGACAGGGACTAACTATGGCTACACCTTC. Protein sequence: CASSLSGTGTNYGYTF. This rearrangement joins TRBV14 to TRBJ1-2; 9 nucleotides line up with TRBD1. CDR1 and CDR2 from the germline V gene are SGHDN and FVKESK. This CDR3 contains 16 residues. J gave up 0 bases and V 6 bases, and 8 bases lay outside the gene matches.

The V and J genes are TRBV5-6 and TRBJ2-1; 8 bases align to TRBD1. This CDR3 region has 15 residues. The V segment lost 0 bases and the J segment 10 bases; nucleotides outside the gene matches: 9. The V gene's germline CDR1 is SGHDT and CDR2 YYEEEE. CDR3 in DNA: TGTGCCAGCAGCTTGGAACAGGGGGGTGTAGAAGAGCAGTTCTTC. Its protein product is CASSLEQGGVEEQFF.

The chain recombines TRBV13 with TRBJ1-3, with D hard to call. V was cut by 2 bases and J by 0 bases, with 11 bases left in between. CDR3 length: 16 residues. Germline values: CDR1 PRHDT, CDR2 FYEKMQ (reference sequence). CDR3 coding DNA: TGTGCCAGCAGCTTATTTACAGCCCTCTCTGGAAACACCATATATTTT. It specifies CASSLFTALSGNTIYF.

The chain links TRBV27 to TRBJ2-7; D is uncertain. CDR1 MNHEY and CDR2 SMNVEV come from the germline V gene (reference sequence). The CDR3 totals 13 residues. Between the trimmed V and J ends, which lost 6 bases and 3 bases, there was a span of 12 bases. The CDR3 loop reads CASSLGVVYEQYF. The DNA of the CDR3 is TGTGCCAGCAGCCTCGGAGTGGTCTACGAGCAGTACTTC.

This chain joins TRBV6-6 and TRBJ1-1, with 10 bases identical to TRBD1. V dropped 2 bases and J dropped 3; count of bases not matched to a gene: 6. Per germline, CDR1 MNHNY and CDR2 SVGAGI (reference sequence). The CDR3 is made up of 16 amino acids. The CDR3 is CASSYQGQGPYTEAFF. The CDR3 DNA is TGTGCCAGCAGTTACCAGGGACAGGGGCCCTACACTGAAGCTTTCTTT.

The V gene is TRBV4-2, the J gene TRBJ1-3, with D tentatively TRBD1 (5 bases). This CDR3 is 17 amino acids long. CDR1 is LGHNA and CDR2 is YNFKEQ in the germline V gene. V lost 0 bases and J lost 0, with 12 bases in between. This chain's CDR3 is CASSQDLEGSSGNTIYF. CDR3 nucleotide sequence: TGTGCCAGCAGCCAAGATCTCGAGGGGTCCTCTGGAAACACCATATATTTT.

The chain joins TRBV28 to TRBJ2-7, with 10 bases fitting TRBD1. This CDR3 contains 13 residues. V was clipped by 9 bases and J by 6 bases; unmatched bases: 8. Germline loops: CDR1 MDHEN, CDR2 SYDVKM. CDR3 sequence reads: CASRDRGRFEQYF. The CDR3 nucleotides read TGTGCCAGTCGTGACAGGGGGCGGTTCGAGCAGTACTTC.

The V and J genes are TRBV6-5 and TRBJ1-5; perhaps TRBD1 as D (5 bases). Germline V gene lookup returns CDR1 MNHEY and CDR2 SVGAGI. The germline V and J ends were trimmed by 5 bases and 0 bases, with 11 bases remaining between them. The length of the CDR3 is 15 residues. The CDR3 sequence: CASSPRGTSNQPQHF. The CDR3 region has the DNA TGTGCCAGCAGTCCCCGGGGGACTAGCAATCAGCCCCAGCATTTT.

The gene calls are TRBV6-5 and TRBJ2-7, with unresolved D. V was pared by 0 bases and J by 5 bases, with 8 bases between. CDR3 size: 13 residues. Germline CDR1 reads MNHEY; CDR2 reads SVGAGI. This CDR3 is CASSYSRPDEQYF. CDR3 nucleotide sequence: TGTGCCAGCAGTTACTCGAGGCCAGACGAGCAGTACTTC.

The V call is TRBV29-1, the J call TRBJ2-4, with TRBD1 identical over 12 bases. The V gene end was trimmed by 3 bases and the J gene end by 8 bases; junction bases not matched to a gene: 5. This CDR3 contains 14 residues. CDR1 and CDR2 (germline): SQVTM, ANQGSEA. The CDR3 loop is CSVEGDRGLDIQYF. CDR3 DNA: TGCAGCGTTGAGGGGGACAGGGGGCTTGACATTCAGTACTTC.

This clone was counted between two and nine times. The J gene is TRBJ2-7, the V gene TRBV14; D is possibly TRBD2 (5 bases). The V and J ends lost 0 bases and 4 bases respectively, with 7 bases between them. Per the germline V gene, CDR1 is SGHDN and CDR2 is FVKESK. This CDR3 comprises 13 residues. Here the CDR3 DNA reads TGTGCCAGCAGCCAAGACAGGAGGTACGAGCAGTACTTC. This encodes CASSQDRRYEQYF. Looking up the rest from reference TRBV14 and TRBJ2-7 gives the full variable domain: EAGVTQFPSHSVIEKGQTVTLRCDPISGHDNLYWYRRVMGKEIKFLLHFVKESKQDESGMPNNRFLAERTGGTYSTLKVQPAELEDSGVYFCASSQDRRYEQYFGPGTRLTVT.

This clone was found once. This chain connects TRBV7-3 to TRBJ2-1; tentative D call: TRBD2 (5 bases). Germline CDR1 and CDR2: SGHTA and FQGTGA. Trimming pared 4 bases from V and 4 bases from J, leaving 17 bases between. The CDR3 is 16 amino acids. CDR3 DNA sequence: TGTGCCAGCAGCTCCCGGGGTGGAGCTTCATACAATGAGCAGTTCTTC. It specifies CASSSRGGASYNEQFF.

V usage is TRBV11-1 and J usage is TRBJ1-1; tentatively, D is TRBD1 (5 bases). This CDR3 spans 18 amino acids. V gave up 5 bases and J gave up 4 bases, with 26 bases separating them. Germline V gene data show CDR1 as SGHAT and CDR2 as FQDESV (reference sequence). The DNA of the CDR3 is TGTGCCAGCAGCCCCCATTTGGGGGGTCTAGGAAGGGGCACTGAAGCTTTCTTT. This translates into CASSPHLGGLGRGTEAFF.

The chain is built from TRBV28 and TRBJ1-1; D gene ambiguous. CDR1 is MDHEN and CDR2 is SYDVKM in the germline V gene. Between the trimmed V and J ends, which lost 11 bases and 5 bases, there was a span of 15 bases. The CDR3 contains 12 residues. The CDR3 spells CAVAPRGTEAFF. DNA of the CDR3: TGTGCCGTAGCACCTCGAGGGACTGAAGCTTTCTTT.

The V gene is TRBV25-1, the J gene TRBJ2-7; no reliable D call. Germline loops: CDR1 MGHDK, CDR2 SYGVNS. Trimming pared 3 bases from V and 2 bases from J, leaving 8 bases between. The CDR3 covers 13 residues. CDR3 protein: CASSDRATYEQYF. CDR3 in DNA: TGTGCCAGCAGTGATCGTGCCACCTACGAGCAGTACTTC.

The V call is TRBV28, the J call TRBJ1-2; D is ambiguous. Deletions cut 2 bases from V and 2 bases from J, with 9 bases between. In germline, CDR1 is MDHEN, CDR2 SYDVKM. This CDR3 spans 14 amino acids. Here the CDR3 reads CASSLDRRNYGYTF. As DNA, the CDR3 is TGTGCCAGCAGTTTAGATCGAAGGAACTATGGCTACACCTTC.

The gene calls are TRBV5-6 and TRBJ1-5, with a tentative D call TRBD1 (5 bases). Germline CDR1 and CDR2: SGHDT and YYEEEE. The CDR3 has 12 residues. The ends were cut back, 2 bases at V and 9 bases at J, with 9 bases in the middle. The DNA for the CDR3 is TGTGCCAGCAGCTTCCCAGGGTTGCCCCAGCATTTT. It codes for CASSFPGLPQHF. Drawing the rest from reference TRBV5-6 and TRBJ1-5, the complete variable domain is DAGVTQSPTHLIKTRGQQVTLRCSPKSGHDTVSWYQQALGQGPQFIFQYYEEEERQRGNFPDRFSGHQFPNYSSELNVNALLLGDSALYLCASSFPGLPQHFGDGTRLSIL.

The V call is TRBV4-1, the J call TRBJ1-1; D remains unclear. V was cut by 2 bases and J by 3 bases, with 16 bases left in between. This CDR3 region has 16 residues. Germline V CDR1 and CDR2: MGHRA, YSYEKL. CDR3 DNA: TGCGCCAGCAGCCAACCGACTCGAGGGCCGTACACTGAAGCTTTCTTT. Amino acid sequence: CASSQPTRGPYTEAFF.